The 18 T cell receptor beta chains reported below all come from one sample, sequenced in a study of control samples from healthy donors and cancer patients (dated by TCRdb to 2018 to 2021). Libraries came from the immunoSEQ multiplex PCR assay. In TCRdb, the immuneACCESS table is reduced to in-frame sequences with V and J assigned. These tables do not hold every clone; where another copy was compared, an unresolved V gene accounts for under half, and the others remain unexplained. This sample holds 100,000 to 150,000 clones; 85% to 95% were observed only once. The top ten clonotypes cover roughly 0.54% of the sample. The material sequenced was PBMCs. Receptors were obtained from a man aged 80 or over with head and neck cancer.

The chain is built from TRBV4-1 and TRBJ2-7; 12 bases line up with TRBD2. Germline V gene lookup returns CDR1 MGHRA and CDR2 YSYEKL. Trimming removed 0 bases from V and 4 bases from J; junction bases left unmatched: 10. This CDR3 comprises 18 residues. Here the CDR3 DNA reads TGCGCCAGCAGCCAAGATCTGCTAGCGGGGGGGCCTGTATACGAGCAGTACTTC. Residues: CASSQDLLAGGPVYEQYF.

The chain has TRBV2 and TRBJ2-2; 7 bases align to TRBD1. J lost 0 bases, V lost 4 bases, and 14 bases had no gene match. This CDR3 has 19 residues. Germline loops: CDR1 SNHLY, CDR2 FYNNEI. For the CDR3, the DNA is TGTGCCAGCAGTGGTTGGGTCTTACGAGGGGGCTCGAACACCGGGGAGCTGTTTTTT. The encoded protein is CASSGWVLRGGSNTGELFF.

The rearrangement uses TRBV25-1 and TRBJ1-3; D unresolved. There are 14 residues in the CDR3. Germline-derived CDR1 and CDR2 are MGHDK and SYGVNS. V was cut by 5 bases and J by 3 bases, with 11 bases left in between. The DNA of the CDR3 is TGTGCCAGCAGTACCCCAAACGGTGGAAACACCATATATTTT. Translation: CASSTPNGGNTIYF.

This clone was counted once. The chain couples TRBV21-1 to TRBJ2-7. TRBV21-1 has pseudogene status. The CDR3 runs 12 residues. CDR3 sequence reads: CARLRGSYEQYF. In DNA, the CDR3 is TGTGCCAGGTTGAGGGGCTCCTACGAGCAGTACTTC.

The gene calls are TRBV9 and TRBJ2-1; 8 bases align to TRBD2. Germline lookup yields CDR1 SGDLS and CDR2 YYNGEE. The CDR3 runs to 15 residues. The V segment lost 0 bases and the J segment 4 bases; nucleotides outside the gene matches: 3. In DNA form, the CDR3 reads TGTGCCAGCAGCGTAGAGGTAGCGGGGTACAATGAGCAGTTCTTC. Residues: CASSVEVAGYNEQFF.

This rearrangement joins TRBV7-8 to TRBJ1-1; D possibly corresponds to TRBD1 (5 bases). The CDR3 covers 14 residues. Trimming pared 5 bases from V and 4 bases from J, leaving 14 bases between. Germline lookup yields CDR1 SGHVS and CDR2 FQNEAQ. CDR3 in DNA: TGTGCCAGCAGCCCCCCGGAAGGGGCCACTGAAGCTTTCTTT. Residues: CASSPPEGATEAFF.

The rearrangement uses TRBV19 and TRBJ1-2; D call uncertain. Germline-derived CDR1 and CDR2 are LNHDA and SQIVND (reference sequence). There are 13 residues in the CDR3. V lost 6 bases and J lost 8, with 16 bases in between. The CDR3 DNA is TGTGCCAGTAGGAAAGACAAATTGGAAGGCTACACCTTC. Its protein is CASRKDKLEGYTF.

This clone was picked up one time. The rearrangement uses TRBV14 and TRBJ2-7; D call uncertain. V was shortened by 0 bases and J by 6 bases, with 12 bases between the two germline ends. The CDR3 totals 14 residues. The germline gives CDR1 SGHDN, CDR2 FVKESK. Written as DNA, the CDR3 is TGTGCCAGCAGCCAAGATTATAGTAGGGTCGAGCAGTACTTC. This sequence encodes CASSQDYSRVEQYF.

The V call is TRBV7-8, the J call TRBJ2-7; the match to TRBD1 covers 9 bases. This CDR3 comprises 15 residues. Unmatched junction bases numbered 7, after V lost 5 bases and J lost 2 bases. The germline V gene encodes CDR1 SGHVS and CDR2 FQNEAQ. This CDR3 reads CASSPGTGNTYEQYF. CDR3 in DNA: TGTGCCAGCAGCCCCGGGACAGGGAATACCTACGAGCAGTACTTC.

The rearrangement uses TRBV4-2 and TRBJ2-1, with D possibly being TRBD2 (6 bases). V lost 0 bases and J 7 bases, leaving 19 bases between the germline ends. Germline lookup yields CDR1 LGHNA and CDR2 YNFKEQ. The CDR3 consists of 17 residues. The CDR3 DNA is TGTGCCAGCAGCCAAGAGGGTGTCGGACTATCCGAGAATGAGCAGTTCTTC. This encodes CASSQEGVGLSENEQFF.

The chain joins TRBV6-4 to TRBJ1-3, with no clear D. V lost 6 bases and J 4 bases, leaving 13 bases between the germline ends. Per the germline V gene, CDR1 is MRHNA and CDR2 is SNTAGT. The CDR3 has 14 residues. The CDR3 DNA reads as TGTGCCAGCAGCGAGGATGCCCTGGGAAACACCATATATTTT. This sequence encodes CASSEDALGNTIYF.

The CDR3 is CASSLVGAAPYNEQFF. For the CDR3, the DNA is TGTGCCAGCAGCTTGGTCGGCGCCGCCCCCTACAATGAGCAGTTCTTC. The V and J genes are TRBV5-4 and TRBJ2-1; D is uncertain. Trimming took off 0 bases at V and 2 bases at J, with 12 bases between the two ends. This CDR3 spans 16 amino acids. Germline CDR1 is SGHNT and CDR2 is YYREEE (reference sequence).

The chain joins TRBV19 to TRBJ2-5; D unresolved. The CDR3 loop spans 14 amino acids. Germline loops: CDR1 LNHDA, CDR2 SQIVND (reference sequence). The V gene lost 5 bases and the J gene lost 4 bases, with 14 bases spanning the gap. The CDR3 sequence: CASSPWGRGETQYF. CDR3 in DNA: TGTGCCAGTAGTCCCTGGGGAAGAGGAGAGACCCAGTACTTC. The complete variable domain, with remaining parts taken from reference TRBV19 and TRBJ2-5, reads DGGITQSPKYLFRKEGQNVTLSCEQNLNHDAMYWYRQDPGQGLRLIYYSQIVNDFQKGDIAEGYSVSREKKESFPLTVTSAQKNPTAFYLCASSPWGRGETQYFGPGTRLLVL.

CDR3 bases: TGTGCCAGCAGCTACCCACTAGCGGGAGTCTACAATGAGCAGTTCTTC. This translates into CASSYPLAGVYNEQFF. The chain combines TRBV11-2 with TRBJ2-1; 11 bases match TRBD2. This CDR3 is 16 amino acids long. V trimming: 4 bases; J trimming: 3 bases; junction bases outside the gene matches: 5. The germline V gene encodes CDR1 SGHAT and CDR2 FQNNGV.

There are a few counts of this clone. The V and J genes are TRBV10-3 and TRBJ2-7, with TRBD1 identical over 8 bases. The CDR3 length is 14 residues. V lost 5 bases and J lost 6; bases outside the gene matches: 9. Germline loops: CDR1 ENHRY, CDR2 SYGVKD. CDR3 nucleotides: TGTGCCATCAGTCTGGACAGGGTGTTGGGCGAGCAGTACTTC. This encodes CAISLDRVLGEQYF.

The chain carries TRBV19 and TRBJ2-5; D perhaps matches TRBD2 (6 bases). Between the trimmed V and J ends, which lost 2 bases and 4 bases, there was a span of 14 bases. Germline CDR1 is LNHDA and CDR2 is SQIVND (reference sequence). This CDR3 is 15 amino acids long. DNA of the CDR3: TGTGCCAGTAGTATACCCACGGGGGTAGGAGAGACCCAGTACTTC. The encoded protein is CASSIPTGVGETQYF.

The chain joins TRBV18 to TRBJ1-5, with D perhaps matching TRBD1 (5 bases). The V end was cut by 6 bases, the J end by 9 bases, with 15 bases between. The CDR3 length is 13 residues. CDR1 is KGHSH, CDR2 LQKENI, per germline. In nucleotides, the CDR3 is TGTGCCAGCTCTTCTGCGACAGATCGGCCCCAGCATTTT. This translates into CASSSATDRPQHF.

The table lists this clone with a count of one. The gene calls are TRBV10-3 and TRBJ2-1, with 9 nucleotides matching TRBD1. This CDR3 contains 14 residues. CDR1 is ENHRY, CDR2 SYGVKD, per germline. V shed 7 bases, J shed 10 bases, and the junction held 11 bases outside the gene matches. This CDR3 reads CAITSGTGMEEQFF. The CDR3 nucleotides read TGTGCCATCACCTCCGGGACAGGGATGGAGGAGCAGTTCTTC.